This T cell receptor beta chain was documented in a study of shared clonotypes between healthy human individuals. Genomic DNA from each subset was divided evenly over several immunoSEQ plates. Produced via immunoSEQ multiplex PCR; TCRdb's table is partial and in-frame only. This sample has 2 million to 2.5 million clones, with approximately 95% found just once. Study-level results: When compared with the clonotypes that were shared by all four sorted-subset donors, the non-shared clonotypes turned out to have lower generation probabilities.

The healthy adult donors were HIV-negative and reported no recent acute infections or vaccinations. Turning to this clone: Its antigen is as yet unknown.

The specimen sequenced was naive CD4+ T cells from PBMCs. Sample subset: CD45RA+ positively selected. The TCR originated in a man aged 18 to 29 in good health. Some clones in this sample may be carry-over from other donors' samples.

The CDR3, as DNA: TGTGCCAGCAGTTTCTTGGGGGGCGCAAAGGATGGCTACACCTTC. Translated, it gives CASSFLGGAKDGYTF. V gene TRBV28 combines with J gene TRBJ1-2; a possible D gene is TRBD1 (6 bases). V lost 3 bases to trimming and J lost 6 bases, with 17 bases between them. The CDR3 runs to 15 residues. The V gene's germline CDR1 is MDHEN and CDR2 SYDVKM.